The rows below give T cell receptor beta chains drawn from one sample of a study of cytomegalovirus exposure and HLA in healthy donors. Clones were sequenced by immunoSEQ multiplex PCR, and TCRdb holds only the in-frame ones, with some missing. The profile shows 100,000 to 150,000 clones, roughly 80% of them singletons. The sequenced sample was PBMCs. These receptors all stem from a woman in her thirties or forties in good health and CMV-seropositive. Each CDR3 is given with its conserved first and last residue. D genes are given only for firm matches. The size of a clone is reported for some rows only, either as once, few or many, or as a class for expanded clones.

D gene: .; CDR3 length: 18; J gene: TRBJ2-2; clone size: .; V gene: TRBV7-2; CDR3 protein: CASSLLVLAGDGTGELFF; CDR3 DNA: TGTGCCAGCAGCTTATTGGTCCTAGCAGGAGATGGGACCGGGGAGCTGTTTTTT
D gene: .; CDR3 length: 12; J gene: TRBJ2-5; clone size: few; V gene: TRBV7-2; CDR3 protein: CASSLDLETQYF; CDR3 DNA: TGTGCCAGCAGCCTCGACTTGGAGACCCAGTACTTC
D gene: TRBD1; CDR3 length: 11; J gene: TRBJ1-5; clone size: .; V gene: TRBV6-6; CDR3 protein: CAAGGNQPQHF; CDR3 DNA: TGTGCCGCAGGGGGGAATCAGCCCCAGCATTTT
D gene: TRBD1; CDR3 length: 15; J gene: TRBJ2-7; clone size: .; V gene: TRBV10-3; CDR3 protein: CAATGGGLSTYEQYF; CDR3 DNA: TGTGCCGCTACAGGGGGCGGCCTTTCCACCTACGAGCAGTACTTC
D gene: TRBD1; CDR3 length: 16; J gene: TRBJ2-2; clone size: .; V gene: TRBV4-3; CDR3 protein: CASSSQVGGYTGELFF; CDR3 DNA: TGCGCCAGCAGCTCCCAGGTAGGGGGCTACACCGGGGAGCTGTTTTTT
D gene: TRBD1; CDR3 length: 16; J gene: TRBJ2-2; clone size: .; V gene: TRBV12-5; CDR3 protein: CASGLLGQGVPGELFF; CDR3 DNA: TGTGCTAGTGGTTTGCTGGGACAGGGGGTTCCCGGGGAGCTGTTTTTT
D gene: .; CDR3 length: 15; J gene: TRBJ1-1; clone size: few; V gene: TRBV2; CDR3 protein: CASDDRQSLNTEAFF; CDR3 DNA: TGTGCCAGCGACGACCGACAGAGCCTGAACACTGAAGCTTTCTTT
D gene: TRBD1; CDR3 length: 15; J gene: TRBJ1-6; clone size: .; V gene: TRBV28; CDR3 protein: CASSPGGTGSSPLHF; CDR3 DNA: TGTGCCAGCAGCCCAGGGGGGACAGGGTCTTCACCCCTCCACTTT
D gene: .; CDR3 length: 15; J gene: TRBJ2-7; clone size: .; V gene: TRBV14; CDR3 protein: CASSQDPESSYEQYF; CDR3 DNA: TGTGCCAGCAGCCAAGATCCGGAGAGCTCCTACGAGCAGTACTTC
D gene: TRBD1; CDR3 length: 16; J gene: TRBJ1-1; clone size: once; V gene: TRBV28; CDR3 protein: CASPKGQGRMNTEAFF; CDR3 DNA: TGTGCCAGCCCTAAGGGACAGGGTAGGATGAACACTGAAGCTTTCTTT
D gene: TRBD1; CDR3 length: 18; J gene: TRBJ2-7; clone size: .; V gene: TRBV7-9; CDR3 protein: CASSLDWFKQGVGYEQYF; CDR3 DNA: TGTGCCAGCAGCTTAGATTGGTTCAAACAGGGGGTGGGCTACGAGCAGTACTTC
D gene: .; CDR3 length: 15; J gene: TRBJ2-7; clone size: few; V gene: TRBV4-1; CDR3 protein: CASSQGGGGSYEQYF; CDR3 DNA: TGCGCCAGCAGCCAAGGAGGGGGGGGTTCCTACGAGCAGTACTTC
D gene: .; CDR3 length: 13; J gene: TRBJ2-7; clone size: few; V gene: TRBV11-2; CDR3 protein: CASSLVIGREQYF; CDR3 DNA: TGTGCCAGCAGCTTAGTAATTGGGAGAGAGCAGTACTTC
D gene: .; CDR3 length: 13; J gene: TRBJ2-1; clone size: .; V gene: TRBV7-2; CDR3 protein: CASSFTGINEQFF; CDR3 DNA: TGTGCCAGCAGCTTCACAGGGATTAATGAGCAGTTCTTC
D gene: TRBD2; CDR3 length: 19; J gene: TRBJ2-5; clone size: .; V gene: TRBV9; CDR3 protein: CASSVDRGTSGSSGGTQYF; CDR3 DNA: TGTGCCAGCAGCGTAGATAGAGGGACTAGCGGGAGCAGTGGGGGGACCCAGTACTTC
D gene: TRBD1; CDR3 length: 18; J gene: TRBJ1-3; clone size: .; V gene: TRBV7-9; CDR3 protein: CASSQPDRGILPGNTIYF; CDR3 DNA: TGTGCCAGCAGCCAACCGGACAGGGGGATCCTTCCTGGAAACACCATATATTTT
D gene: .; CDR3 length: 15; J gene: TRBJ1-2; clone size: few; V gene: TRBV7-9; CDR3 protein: CASRKEKARNYGYTF; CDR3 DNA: TGTGCCAGCAGGAAGGAAAAAGCCAGGAACTATGGCTACACCTTC
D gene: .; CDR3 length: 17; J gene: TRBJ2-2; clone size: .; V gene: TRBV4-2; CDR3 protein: CASSQVLARTRTGELFF; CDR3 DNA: TGTGCCAGCAGCCAAGTTCTAGCCCGAACTCGCACCGGGGAGCTGTTTTTT
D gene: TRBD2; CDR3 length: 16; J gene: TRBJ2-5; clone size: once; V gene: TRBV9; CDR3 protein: CASSPGIAGGRETQYF; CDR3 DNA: TGTGCCAGCAGCCCTGGCATAGCGGGGGGGCGGGAGACCCAGTACTTC
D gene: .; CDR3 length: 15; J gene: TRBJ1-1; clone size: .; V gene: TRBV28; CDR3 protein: CASSRATGMSTEAFF; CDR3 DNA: TGTGCCAGCAGTCGAGCTACAGGGATGAGCACTGAAGCTTTCTTT
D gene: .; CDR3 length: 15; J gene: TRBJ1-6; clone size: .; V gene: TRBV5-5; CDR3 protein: CASSLDGRGNSPLHF; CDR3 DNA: TGTGCCAGCAGCTTGGACGGACGGGGGAATTCACCCCTCCACTTT
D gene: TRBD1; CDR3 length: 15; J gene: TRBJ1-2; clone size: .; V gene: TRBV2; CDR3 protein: CASSRQGALNYGYTF; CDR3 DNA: TGTGCCAGCAGTCGACAGGGGGCGCTTAACTATGGCTACACCTTC
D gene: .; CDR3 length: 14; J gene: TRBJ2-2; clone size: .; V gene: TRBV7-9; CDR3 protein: CASSFSTGTGELFF; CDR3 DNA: TGTGCCAGCAGCTTTTCCACAGGGACCGGGGAGCTGTTTTTT
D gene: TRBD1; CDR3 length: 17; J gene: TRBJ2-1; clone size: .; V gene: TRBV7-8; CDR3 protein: CASSPPAGRGSYNEQFF; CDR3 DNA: TGTGCCAGCAGCCCCCCCGCCGGCAGGGGGAGCTACAATGAGCAGTTCTTC
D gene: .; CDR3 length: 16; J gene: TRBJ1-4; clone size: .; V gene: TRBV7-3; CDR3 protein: CASIPSGVSVNEKLFF; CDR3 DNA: TGTGCCAGCATCCCGTCCGGGGTCTCGGTTAATGAAAAACTGTTTTTT
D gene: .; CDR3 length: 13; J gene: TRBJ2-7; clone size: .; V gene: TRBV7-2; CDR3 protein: CASSSEMAYEQYF; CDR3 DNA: TGTGCCAGCAGCTCAGAAATGGCCTACGAGCAGTACTTC
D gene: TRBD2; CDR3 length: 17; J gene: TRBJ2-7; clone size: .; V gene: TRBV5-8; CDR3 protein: CASSLAVTSLNSYEQYF; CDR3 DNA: TGTGCCAGCAGCTTGGCGGTGACTAGCCTGAACTCCTACGAGCAGTACTTC
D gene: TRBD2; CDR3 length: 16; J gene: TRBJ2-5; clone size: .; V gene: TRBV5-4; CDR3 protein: CASSSGLAGSQETQYF; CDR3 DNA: TGTGCCAGCAGCTCCGGACTAGCGGGGTCCCAAGAGACCCAGTACTTC
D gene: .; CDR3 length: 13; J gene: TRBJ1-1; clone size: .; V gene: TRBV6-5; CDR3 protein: CASSYLRSSEAFF; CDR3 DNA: TGTGCCAGCAGTTATTTGAGATCCTCCGAAGCTTTCTTT
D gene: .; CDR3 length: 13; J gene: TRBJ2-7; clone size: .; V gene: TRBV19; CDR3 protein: CASRPAGTYEQYF; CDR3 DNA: TGTGCCAGTAGACCGGCAGGGACCTACGAGCAGTACTTC
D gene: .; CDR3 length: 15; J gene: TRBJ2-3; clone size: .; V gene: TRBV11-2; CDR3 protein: CASSQTTAGADTQYF; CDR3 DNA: TGTGCCAGCAGCCAAACGACCGCAGGGGCAGATACGCAGTATTTT
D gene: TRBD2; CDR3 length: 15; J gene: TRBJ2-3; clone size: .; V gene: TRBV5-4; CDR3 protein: CASSSSSGKTDTQYF; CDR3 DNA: TGTGCCAGCAGCTCTTCTAGCGGGAAAACAGATACGCAGTATTTT
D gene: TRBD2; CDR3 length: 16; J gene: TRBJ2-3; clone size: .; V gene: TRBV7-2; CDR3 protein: CASSYKAGARTDTQYF; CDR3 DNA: TGTGCCAGCAGTTACAAAGCGGGAGCCCGGACAGATACGCAGTATTTT
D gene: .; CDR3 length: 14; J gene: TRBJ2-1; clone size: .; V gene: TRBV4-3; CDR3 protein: CASSQDISYNEQFF; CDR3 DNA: TGCGCCAGCAGCCAGGACATATCCTACAATGAGCAGTTCTTC
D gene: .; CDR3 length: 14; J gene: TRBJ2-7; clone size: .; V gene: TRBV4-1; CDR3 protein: CASSPGGHAYEQYF; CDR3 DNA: TGCGCCAGCAGCCCCGGAGGGCACGCATACGAGCAGTACTTC
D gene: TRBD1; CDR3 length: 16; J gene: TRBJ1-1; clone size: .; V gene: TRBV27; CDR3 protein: CASSLNRGVGNTEAFF; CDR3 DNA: TGTGCCAGCAGTTTAAACAGGGGAGTTGGGAACACTGAAGCTTTCTTT
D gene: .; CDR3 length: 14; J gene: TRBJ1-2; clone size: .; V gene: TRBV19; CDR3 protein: CASNPKGPNYGYTF; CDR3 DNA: TGTGCCAGTAACCCTAAGGGGCCTAACTATGGCTACACCTTC
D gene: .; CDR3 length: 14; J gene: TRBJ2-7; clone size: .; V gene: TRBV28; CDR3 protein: CASSSRTVSYEQYF; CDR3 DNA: TGTGCCAGCAGTTCAAGGACAGTTTCCTACGAGCAGTACTTC
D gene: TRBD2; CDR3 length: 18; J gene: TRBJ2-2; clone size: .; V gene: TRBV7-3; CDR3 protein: CASSQYGLAGGDTGELFF; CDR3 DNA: TGTGCCAGCAGCCAATATGGCCTAGCGGGGGGGGACACCGGGGAGCTGTTTTTT
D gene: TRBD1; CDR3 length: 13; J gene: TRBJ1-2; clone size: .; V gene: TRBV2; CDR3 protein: CASSVYRGQGYTF; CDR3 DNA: TGTGCCAGCAGTGTATACAGGGGGCAAGGCTACACCTTC
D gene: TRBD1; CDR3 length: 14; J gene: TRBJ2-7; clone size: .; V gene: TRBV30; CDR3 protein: CAWSITGEPYEQYF; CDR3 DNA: TGTGCCTGGAGTATAACAGGGGAACCCTACGAGCAGTACTTC
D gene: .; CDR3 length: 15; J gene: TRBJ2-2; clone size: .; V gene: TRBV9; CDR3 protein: CASSVDDGRTGELFF; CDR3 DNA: TGTGCCAGCAGCGTAGATGATGGGCGCACCGGGGAGCTGTTTTTT
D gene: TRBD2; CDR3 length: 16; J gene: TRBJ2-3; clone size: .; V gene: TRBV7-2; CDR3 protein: CASSPGLAVSRDTQYF; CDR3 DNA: TGTGCCAGCAGCCCGGGACTAGCGGTTTCTCGGGATACGCAGTATTTT
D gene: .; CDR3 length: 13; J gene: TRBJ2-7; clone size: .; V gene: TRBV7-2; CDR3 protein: CASSLNSERQNIF; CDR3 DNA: TGTGCCAGCAGCTTAAATTCGGAGAGACAGAACATCTTC
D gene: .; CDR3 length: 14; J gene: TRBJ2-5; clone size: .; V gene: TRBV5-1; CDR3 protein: CASSPGHLQETQYF; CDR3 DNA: TGCGCCAGCAGCCCCGGACATCTCCAAGAGACCCAGTACTTC
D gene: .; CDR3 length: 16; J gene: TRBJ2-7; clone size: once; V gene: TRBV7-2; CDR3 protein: CASSLSSAGAVYEQYF; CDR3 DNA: TGTGCCAGCAGCTTATCGTCTGCGGGGGCCGTTTACGAGCAGTACTTC
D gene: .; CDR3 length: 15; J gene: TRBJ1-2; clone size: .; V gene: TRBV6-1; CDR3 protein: CASSFTGSGGYGYTF; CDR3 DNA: TGTGCCAGCAGTTTCACAGGGTCCGGGGGGTATGGCTACACCTTC
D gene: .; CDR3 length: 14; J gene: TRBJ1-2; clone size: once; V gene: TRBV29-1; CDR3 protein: CSVLIPGSTYGYTF; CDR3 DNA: TGCAGCGTGCTGATACCGGGGTCAACCTATGGCTACACCTTC
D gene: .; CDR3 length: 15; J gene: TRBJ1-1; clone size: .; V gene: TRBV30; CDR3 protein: CAWSWADRTNTEAFF; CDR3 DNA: TGTGCCTGGAGTTGGGCGGACAGAACGAACACTGAAGCTTTCTTT
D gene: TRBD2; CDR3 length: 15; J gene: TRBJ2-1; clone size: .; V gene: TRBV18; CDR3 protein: CASSPRLAGDNEQFF; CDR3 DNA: TGTGCCAGCTCACCCCGACTAGCGGGAGATAATGAGCAGTTCTTC
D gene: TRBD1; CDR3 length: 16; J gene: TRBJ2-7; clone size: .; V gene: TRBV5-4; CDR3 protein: CASSLERDRGSHEQYF; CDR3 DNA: TGTGCCAGCAGCTTGGAAAGGGACAGGGGCAGCCACGAGCAGTACTTC